These 2 T cell receptor beta chains were sequenced from one sample in a study of graft-versus-host responses after intestinal transplantation. Antigen specificity for these receptors is unknown. Produced via immunoSEQ multiplex PCR; TCRdb's table is partial and in-frame only. The data show under 85,000 clones, with 85% to 95% seen just once and approximately 0.5% held by the top ten. Sample: unstimulated CD8+ T cells sorted from spleen or lymph node cells, taken before intestinal transplant. These receptors originate from a human donor who received an intestinal transplant.

The rearrangement links TRBV27 to TRBJ2-7, with 12 bases identical to TRBD2. Germline CDR1 and CDR2: MNHEY and SMNVEV (reference sequence). J gave up 2 bases and V 0 bases, and 8 bases lay outside the gene matches. The CDR3 spans 18 residues. CDR3: CASSLSGPSGRGPYEQYF. CDR3 DNA: TGTGCCAGCAGTTTATCGGGCCCTAGCGGGAGGGGGCCCTACGAGCAGTACTTC.

This chain connects TRBV27 to TRBJ2-5; no clear D gene. CDR1 MNHEY and CDR2 SMNVEV come from the germline V gene (reference sequence). CDR3 length: 13 amino acids. Trimming pared 4 bases from V and 3 bases from J, leaving 9 bases between. The CDR3 nucleotides are TGTGCCAGCAGTTCTTATCACGAAGAGACCCAGTACTTC. Translating gives CASSSYHEETQYF.